This T cell receptor beta chain was identified during a study of T-cell memory formation after mild COVID-19. Study outcomes and limitations: Detection of some responders pre-infection suggested pre-existing cross-reactive memory T cells participated.

UMIs and sample barcodes were carried by the TCR alpha and TCR beta cDNA libraries that 5'RACE produced using constant-segment primers. TCRdb fed the 5' RACE reads into MiXCR, producing one record per CDR3 protein. Of approximately 270,000 distinct CDR3 sequences in the sample, about a sixth were seen once. This clonotype has more than one count but fewer than ten. The antigen is unknown. This clonotype was sampled from a man younger than 35 who had mild COVID-19 (a few samples of this study predate the infection). Cell type and time point are not known. Sequencing was carried out using PBMCs or a T cell subset sorted from them (not recorded which).

The CDR3 is CASSLSRGNEQFF. CDR3 sequence (DNA): TGTGCCAGCAGTTTATCAAGGGGGAATGAGCAGTTCTTC. The chain is built from TRBV12-3 or TRBV12-4 and TRBJ2-1, with D maybe TRBD1 (6 bases). The CDR3 extends over 13 amino acids. The V and J ends lost 2 bases and 7 bases respectively, with 9 bases between them.